This T cell receptor beta chain was captured by sequencing in a study of cytomegalovirus exposure and HLA in healthy donors. Study context: A prior study identified 110 million or so unique TCR beta sequences from about 180 million T cells.

A note on this clone: What it recognizes is unknown.

This donor lacks a recorded CMV serostatus. Both 60 Vbeta primers and 13 Jbeta primers went into the PCR. Libraries were prepared by immunoSEQ multiplex PCR; TCRdb keeps only in-frame clonotypes and omits some of them. The table records around 160,000 clones, around 75% of them present only once. Study-level results: Analysis was carried out at a later point, and it linked a missense DCLRE1C variant to TCR beta V- and J-gene trimming. V segments that were indistinguishable, TRBV6-2 and TRBV6-3 among them, were omitted from analysis.

Trimming shortened V by 8 bases and J by 0 bases, and 14 bases separated the two germline ends. CDR3 size: 16 residues. Germline V gene sequence: CDR1 MNHEY, CDR2 SMNVEV (reference sequence). Material: PBMCs. The chain recombines TRBV27 with TRBJ2-6; unclear D gene. The receptor's source is a human donor in good health. Written as DNA, the CDR3 is TGTGCCAGCTCTCCTCGAGGCATCTCTGGGGCCAACGTCCTGACTTTC. It translates to CASSPRGISGANVLTF. Variable domain in full (rest from reference TRBV27 and TRBJ2-6): EAQVTQNPRYLITVTGKKLTVTCSQNMNHEYMSWYRQDPGLGLRQIYYSMNVEVTDKGDVPEGYKVSRKEKRNFPLILESPSPNQTSLYFCASSPRGISGANVLTFGAGSRLTVL.